These 14 T cell receptor beta chains share one sample of origin, sequenced in a study of T-cell reconstitution after alpha-beta-depleted transplantation in children. Unique molecular identifiers tagged the TCRbeta library. TCRdb itself ran the PCR reads through MiXCR, one entry per CDR3 protein. The data show around 960,000 distinct CDR3 sequences, about 30% seen once. The sequenced sample was PBMCs, mostly from graft donor cells, obtained 360 days after TCRalphabeta/CD19-depleted stem cell transplant. The receptor source for this set is a boy in the first two years of life who had a stem cell transplant for SCID, so the T cells may come from the graft donor.

The chain has TRBV19 and TRBJ1-1, with a possible D match to TRBD1 (5 bases). Per germline, CDR1 LNHDA and CDR2 SQIVND (reference sequence). The CDR3 sequence is 14 residues long. V lost 6 bases to trimming and J lost 3 bases, with 14 bases between them. The CDR3 DNA is TGTGCCAGTAGGAGGACCGGGGGAGACACTGAAGCTTTCTTT. This sequence encodes CASRRTGGDTEAFF. The variable domain in full, completed from reference TRBV19 and TRBJ1-1, reads DGGITQSPKYLFRKEGQNVTLSCEQNLNHDAMYWYRQDPGQGLRLIYYSQIVNDFQKGDIAEGYSVSREKKESFPLTVTSAQKNPTAFYLCASRRTGGDTEAFFGQGTRLTVV.

This chain links TRBV7-2 with TRBJ2-7; 9 positions agree with TRBD1. Trimming took 5 bases from V and 2 from J; bases not matched to a gene: 10. CDR3 length: 16 amino acids. Germline CDR1 is SGHTA and CDR2 is FQGNSA. In DNA form, the CDR3 reads TGTGCCAGCAGCAAAAGGACAGGGGCGTCTACCTACGAGCAGTACTTC. It is translated as CASSKRTGASTYEQYF.

A few counts support this clonotype. The chain uses TRBV6-5 and TRBJ2-1; TRBD2 aligns across 8 bases. The V gene's germline CDR1 is MNHEY and CDR2 SVGAGI. J gave up 14 bases and V 2 bases, and 11 bases lay outside the gene matches. There are 14 residues in the CDR3. The CDR3 nucleotides are TGTGCCAGCAGTTACCCTGTCCGGGGGGGCCAAGAGTTCTTC. Protein: CASSYPVRGGQEFF.

The chain combines TRBV12-3 or TRBV12-4 with TRBJ1-1; possibly TRBD1 for D (5 bases). This CDR3 contains 14 residues. With 7 bases removed from V and 4 bases from J, the gap between germline ends came to 16 bases. The DNA of the CDR3 is TGTGCCAGCACCCCCGGAGGGGTGGGCACTGAAGCTTTCTTT. It specifies CASTPGGVGTEAFF.

This clonotype occurred many times. This chain joins TRBV28 and TRBJ1-2; D remains ambiguous. Trimming shortened V by 6 bases and J by 8 bases, and 10 bases separated the two germline ends. This CDR3 is built from 11 residues. Germline CDR1 is MDHEN and CDR2 is SYDVKM. For the CDR3, the DNA is TGTGCCAGCAGCCCCTCCTTGGGCTACACCTTC. It yields the protein CASSPSLGYTF.

This clonotype was observed a handful of times. The CDR3 DNA follows: TGCGCCAGCAGCCTAGGGGACTCTAGTGAGCCCCAGCATTTT. Protein sequence: CASSLGDSSEPQHF. The chain joins TRBV5-1 to TRBJ1-5; D might be TRBD1 (5 bases). CDR3 length: 14 amino acids. V lost 4 bases, J lost 8 bases, and 16 bases lay in between. CDR1 and CDR2 (germline): SGHRS, YFSETQ.

A few counts support this clonotype. The V and J genes are TRBV20-1 and TRBJ2-2, with TRBD1 matching over 7 bases. The CDR3 spans 14 residues. The germline CDR1 and CDR2 sequences are DFQATT and SNEGSKA (reference sequence). The ends lost 1 base at V and 1 base at J; junction bases unmatched: 0. The CDR3 is CSARGTGNTGELFF. For the CDR3, the DNA is TGCAGTGCTAGAGGGACAGGGAACACCGGGGAGCTGTTTTTT.

This clonotype showed up just a few times. The rearrangement links TRBV6-5 to TRBJ2-5; TRBD2 matches at 8 bases. The CDR3 loop spans 15 amino acids. Trimming removed 2 bases from V and 5 bases from J; junction bases left unmatched: 7. CDR1 and CDR2 from the germline V gene are MNHEY and SVGAGI. This CDR3 reads CASSYRLAPRETQYF. The CDR3 nucleotides read TGTGCCAGCAGTTACCGACTAGCGCCAAGGGAGACCCAGTACTTC.

This clonotype appeared a few times. The V and J genes are TRBV10-3 and TRBJ2-1; D unclear. This CDR3 is built from 14 residues. The germline CDR1 and CDR2 sequences are ENHRY and SYGVKD. Trimming left V 0 bases short and J 9 bases short, with 12 bases between. CDR3 sequence reads: CAISESVPLPEQFF. The CDR3 DNA follows: TGTGCCATCAGTGAGTCGGTGCCTCTCCCTGAGCAGTTCTTC.

The CDR3: CASSFRTGGHVLTF. CDR3 nucleotides: TGTGCCAGCAGTTTCCGGACAGGGGGCCACGTCCTGACTTTC. The chain recombines TRBV27 with TRBJ2-6; 11 bases map to TRBD1. The V gene's germline CDR1 is MNHEY and CDR2 SMNVEV (reference sequence). V lost 3 bases and J lost 11; bases outside the gene matches: 3. The CDR3 sequence is 14 residues long.

This clonotype occurred a few times. The chain uses TRBV27 and TRBJ2-7, with D perhaps TRBD2 (6 bases). Germline CDR1 MNHEY, CDR2 SMNVEV (reference sequence). The ends were cut back, 9 bases at V and 5 bases at J, with 20 bases in the middle. The CDR3 has 14 amino acids. DNA for the CDR3: TGTGCCAGTAGCCGGGCTAGCGTGGGCCACGAGCAGTACTTC. As protein: CASSRASVGHEQYF.

J is TRBJ1-2 and V is TRBV30; 10 nucleotides align to TRBD1. The CDR3 consists of 16 residues. With 0 bases clipped from V and 3 bases from J, the junction kept 7 bases outside the gene matches. Germline loops: CDR1 GTSNPN, CDR2 SVGIG (reference sequence). This CDR3 reads CAWSVPGQGPDYGYTF. The CDR3 coding sequence is TGTGCCTGGAGTGTCCCGGGACAGGGGCCAGACTATGGCTACACCTTC.

The rearrangement uses TRBV18 and TRBJ2-7; 7 nucleotides align to TRBD1. Per the germline V gene, CDR1 is KGHSH and CDR2 is LQKENI. There are 15 residues in the CDR3. Trimming at V came to 3 bases and at J to 3 bases, leaving 8 bases not matched to a gene. For the CDR3, the DNA is TGTGCCAGCTCACCGGTTCGACAGGGTATCTACGAGCAGTACTTC. Protein: CASSPVRQGIYEQYF.

This clonotype has just a few counts. The gene calls are TRBV12-3 or TRBV12-4 and TRBJ1-2; D uncertain. The CDR3 extends over 15 amino acids. V dropped 0 bases and J dropped 6 bases, with 14 bases sitting between them. CDR3 loop: CASSLAPQVSHGYTF. The CDR3 DNA follows: TGTGCCAGCAGTTTAGCGCCTCAGGTATCCCATGGCTACACCTTC.